The rows below give T cell receptor beta chains drawn from one sample of a study of T-cell memory formation after mild COVID-19. MiXCR, applied by TCRdb to the 5' RACE reads, yields one record per CDR3 protein. The table lists around 180,000 distinct CDR3 sequences, around 16% of them singletons. Sequences were obtained from PBMCs or a T cell subset sorted from them (not recorded which). These TCRs come from an adult woman who had mild COVID-19 (a few samples of this study predate the infection). Cell type and time point are not known. The CDR3 runs from the conserved cysteine through the conserved F or W. Each record gives: V gene, J gene, clone size, D gene, CDR3 protein, CDR3 DNA. A D gene is named only where the DNA matches it firmly. Expanded clones are given a class, and other clones once, few, many or no size at all.

v_gene: TRBV12-3/TRBV12-4
j_gene: TRBJ2-2
abundance: few
d_gene: -
CDR3aa: CASSLGGGQIGELFF
CDR3nt: TGTGCCAGCAGTTTAGGTGGGGGGCAGATCGGGGAGCTGTTTTTT

v_gene: TRBV6-2/TRBV6-3
j_gene: TRBJ2-4
abundance: few
d_gene: -
CDR3aa: CASRKEALAKNIQYF
CDR3nt: TGTGCCAGCAGGAAGGAAGCTCTAGCCAAAAACATTCAGTACTTC

v_gene: TRBV15
j_gene: TRBJ2-6
abundance: -
d_gene: -
CDR3aa: CATSRDPPGANVLTF
CDR3nt: TGTGCCACCAGCAGAGACCCCCCTGGGGCCAACGTCCTGACTTTC

v_gene: TRBV24-1
j_gene: TRBJ2-3
abundance: -
d_gene: TRBD1
CDR3aa: CATSDRGQGSTDTQYF
CDR3nt: TGTGCCACCAGTGACCGCGGACAGGGAAGCACAGATACGCAGTATTTT

v_gene: TRBV7-9
j_gene: TRBJ2-3
abundance: few
d_gene: TRBD1
CDR3aa: CASSTGQGAGDTQYF
CDR3nt: TGTGCCAGCAGCACGGGACAGGGGGCCGGAGATACGCAGTATTTT

v_gene: TRBV7-9
j_gene: TRBJ2-1
abundance: few
d_gene: TRBD2
CDR3aa: CASSSRRGGSGDNEQFF
CDR3nt: TGTGCCAGCAGCTCCCGTAGGGGCGGGAGTGGGGACAATGAGCAGTTCTTC

v_gene: TRBV29-1
j_gene: TRBJ2-3
abundance: -
d_gene: -
CDR3aa: CSVHWLGGADTQYF
CDR3nt: TGCAGCGTACATTGGCTGGGGGGCGCAGATACGCAGTATTTT

v_gene: TRBV7-2
j_gene: TRBJ2-1
abundance: -
d_gene: TRBD2
CDR3aa: CASSLRAGSYNEQFF
CDR3nt: TGTGCCAGCAGCTTGCGAGCGGGGTCCTACAATGAGCAGTTCTTC

v_gene: TRBV29-1
j_gene: TRBJ2-7
abundance: -
d_gene: TRBD1
CDR3aa: CSGIGQGNYEQYF
CDR3nt: TGCAGCGGGATTGGACAGGGCAACTACGAGCAGTACTTC

v_gene: TRBV7-2
j_gene: TRBJ2-7
abundance: -
d_gene: -
CDR3aa: CASSLEGGGRYEQYF
CDR3nt: TGTGCCAGCAGCTTAGAGGGGGGGGGTCGCTACGAGCAGTACTTC

v_gene: TRBV7-9
j_gene: TRBJ2-1
abundance: many
d_gene: TRBD2
CDR3aa: CASSLLRSETSGYNEQFF
CDR3nt: TGTGCCAGCAGCTTACTCAGGAGTGAGACTAGCGGTTACAATGAGCAGTTCTTC

v_gene: TRBV20-1
j_gene: TRBJ1-1
abundance: -
d_gene: -
CDR3aa: CSASQAGSRGTEAFF
CDR3nt: TGCAGTGCTAGTCAGGCGGGTTCTAGGGGCACTGAAGCTTTCTTT

v_gene: TRBV6-5
j_gene: TRBJ2-1
abundance: few
d_gene: TRBD2
CDR3aa: CASRAGGREQFF
CDR3nt: TGTGCCAGCAGGGCGGGAGGGCGTGAGCAGTTCTTC

v_gene: TRBV5-1
j_gene: TRBJ2-7
abundance: -
d_gene: -
CDR3aa: CASSFLTGLSYEQYF
CDR3nt: TGCGCCAGCAGCTTCCTGACAGGCCTCTCCTACGAGCAGTACTTC

v_gene: TRBV12-3/TRBV12-4
j_gene: TRBJ2-7
abundance: many
d_gene: -
CDR3aa: CASSFGQNYEQYF
CDR3nt: TGTGCCAGCAGTTTCGGTCAGAACTACGAGCAGTACTTC

v_gene: TRBV9
j_gene: TRBJ2-1
abundance: few
d_gene: TRBD2
CDR3aa: CASSVLAGVLSRDEQFF
CDR3nt: TGTGCCAGCAGCGTACTAGCGGGAGTCCTCAGTAGGGATGAGCAGTTCTTC